This note documents a single T cell receptor beta chain sequence. Its antigen specificity is not known. No base quality information exists; no much larger clone differs at one position. The data belong to a study of beta chain features in type 1 diabetes (dated by TCRdb to the late 2010s). Context from the whole study: No differences in mean age, gender distribution, total cell number or subset yield were found between patients and healthy donors. Whereas all 28 donors provided naive and central memory subsets, regulatory and stem cell-like memory subsets were isolated from just 8 patients and roughly eight healthy donors. The study compared TCRB repertoires of sorted circulating CD4+ T cell subsets between recently diagnosed type 1 diabetes patients and matched healthy donors. A total of about 110 million sorted cells were examined across all samples, and the number of cells per subset was strongly correlated with RNA yield. Study-wide conclusions, independent of this receptor: HLA sub-analyses involved small numbers of individuals, so any influence of HLA type on TCRB rearrangement remained unresolved. PCR might favor shorter templates, but patient and control samples were amplified and corrected together, so any skew would affect both groups equally. Because cDNA was sequenced instead of genomic DNA, highly expressing activated cells could be over-represented, though the groups showed no difference in activation or CD3 levels. A moderate but significant shortening of TCRB CDR3 length was observed in type 1 diabetes patients in all four CD4+ subsets. Patients with type 1 diabetes made fewer insertions and deleted more nucleotides at VDJ recombination sites, implying thymic rearrangement abnormalities. The naive, central memory and regulatory TCRB repertoires appeared to resemble one another more closely among patients than among healthy donors.

Each donor gave one peripheral blood draw, around 0.12 L on average, collected into heparinised tubes. A BD FACSAria II and a panel including CD45RO, CCR7, CD25, CD127, CD95 and CD27 were used to sort naive, central memory, regulatory and stem cell-like memory CD4+ T cells. All sorted populations exceeded 98% purity. PBMCs were isolated immediately by Lymphoprep density gradient centrifugation and stained directly without culture. So that batch effects would be minimized, each experiment stained and sorted samples in pairs, pairing one healthy donor with one patient. V and J are trimmed by 4 bases and 4 bases, and the gene matches miss 9 bases of the junction. From the germline V gene, CDR1 is SQVTM and CDR2 is ANQGSEA. Including the terminal cysteine and phenylalanine, the CDR3 comprises 15 residues. CDR3 DNA is the only sequence kept; it has 45 bases, read in frame from the first base. The High Capacity cDNA Reverse Transcription Kit was used to reverse transcribe all of the isolated RNA, meaning that expressed TCRB transcripts were what got sequenced. Naive, central memory and regulatory T cell samples underwent deep immunoSEQ sequencing, averaging around 4 million total reads per sample. Sorted cells were lysed in RLT buffer, and RNA was extracted using DNase-treated RNeasy Micro or Mini kits according to cell number. Each cell subset was processed on its own to prevent cross-contamination, while patient and healthy donor samples were processed together. The immunoSEQ multiplex PCR was used to amplify TCRB sequences from cDNA, generating 87-bp fragments that spanned the CDR3 region. Sequencing of the amplicons was done on the Illumina HiSeq platform. Regarding the original processing steps: PCR bias was computationally corrected using synthetic template baselines, reads within Hamming distance 2 were collapsed, and singletons that could not be merged were discarded. Reads were aligned against IMGT so that V, D and J genes, CDR3 length and insertions or deletions at six rearrangement sites could be assigned. Within each subset, clonotype counts were normalized to sorted cell number, after which true diversity and Gini coefficients were computed with the tcR R package. The overlap coefficient, calculated on TCRB nucleotide sequences, was used to measure repertoire sharing. In its TCRdb copy, this immuneACCESS table keeps in-frame sequences only and misses some clones. Where compared with another copy, unresolved V genes explain less than half of these, and the others have no known cause. That table is the source of V, J and clone size, and D and trimming were worked out from the DNA. This sample gives over 150,000 clones in total; approximately 10% of them show up just once. Approximately 0.5% of the sample is in the top ten clones.

The origin of this receptor is a man aged 25-45 years with type 1 diabetes. The chain uses TRBV29-1 and TRBJ2-3; a stretch of 9 junction bases matches TRBD2. The specimen sequenced was central memory CD4+ T cells from blood. The sequenced DNA: TGCAGCGTTGCTGCCGGGACTAGCACAGCAGATACGCAGTATTTT. It codes for CSVAAGTSTADTQYF.